This T cell receptor beta chain was recorded in a study of T cells in localized non-small cell lung cancer. Study observations and caveats: Within adjacent lung there appeared a median approximately 59 of the top 100 tumor clones.

About this clone itself: The antigen remains undetermined.

The V end was cut by 3 bases, the J end by 4 bases, with 12 bases between. The CDR3 has 15 amino acids. The V gene's germline CDR1 is SGHTA and CDR2 FQGTGA. The assay was immunoSEQ multiplex PCR, and TCRdb's table has in-frame clones only and misses some. The data contain tens of thousands of clones, around 83% of them singletons. The sequencing here drew on peripheral blood, taken before any cancer treatment. The V call is TRBV7-3, the J call TRBJ2-2, with D perhaps matching TRBD2 (5 bases). The source is a female donor older than 55 with stage II squamous cell lung carcinoma. DNA for the CDR3: TGTGCCAGCAGCTTTAAGGGCGCGGGCACCGGGGAGCTGTTTTTT. This translates into CASSFKGAGTGELFF. The full variable domain, with the rest looked up from reference TRBV7-3 and TRBJ2-2, is GAGVSQTPSNKVTEKGKYVELRCDPISGHTALYWYRQSLGQGPEFLIYFQGTGAADDSGLPNDRFFAVRPEGSVSTLKIQRTERGDSAVYLCASSFKGAGTGELFFGEGSRLTVL.